The rows below give T cell receptor beta chains drawn from one sample of a study of blood T cell repertoires in COVID-19. Clones were sequenced by immunoSEQ multiplex PCR, and TCRdb holds only the in-frame ones, with some missing. In the table there are 46,000 or so clones, 80% to 90% of which are singletons. The sequencing input was peripheral blood. The source is an elderly woman with COVID-19, enrolled during active disease. The CDR3 runs from the conserved cysteine through the conserved F or W. The D gene is left open where the match is weak. Size is omitted from some rows. Given values are once, few, many or a class for expanded clones.

j_call: TRBJ2-2
d_call: TRBD2
clone_size: -
v_call: TRBV19
cdr3_length: 15
cdr3_aa: CASSEISGMGGELFF
cdr3_nt: TGTGCCAGTAGCGAAATAAGCGGGATGGGCGGGGAGCTGTTTTTT

j_call: TRBJ2-3
d_call: TRBD2
clone_size: -
v_call: TRBV29-1
cdr3_length: 13
cdr3_aa: CSVIAGGVDTQYF
cdr3_nt: TGCAGCGTCATAGCGGGAGGGGTAGATACGCAGTATTTT

j_call: TRBJ1-2
d_call: -
clone_size: few
v_call: TRBV9
cdr3_length: 14
cdr3_aa: CASSADRTSMGYTF
cdr3_nt: TGTGCCAGCAGCGCCGACAGAACCTCTATGGGCTACACCTTC

j_call: TRBJ1-2
d_call: -
clone_size: -
v_call: TRBV6-1
cdr3_length: 14
cdr3_aa: CASSEGSVIYGYTF
cdr3_nt: TGTGCCAGCAGTGAAGGGTCAGTTATCTATGGCTACACCTTC

j_call: TRBJ2-1
d_call: TRBD2
clone_size: -
v_call: TRBV24-1
cdr3_length: 17
cdr3_aa: CATSDSWGERGNNEQFF
cdr3_nt: TGTGCCACCAGTGATTCCTGGGGGGAGCGGGGTAATAATGAGCAGTTCTTC

j_call: TRBJ2-7
d_call: -
clone_size: -
v_call: TRBV20-1
cdr3_length: 12
cdr3_aa: CSASGERHEQYF
cdr3_nt: TGCAGTGCTAGTGGTGAGCGACACGAGCAGTACTTC

j_call: TRBJ2-2
d_call: TRBD2
clone_size: -
v_call: TRBV9
cdr3_length: 16
cdr3_aa: CASTMGLAANTGELFF
cdr3_nt: TGTGCCAGCACCATGGGACTAGCGGCGAACACCGGGGAGCTGTTTTTT

j_call: TRBJ2-1
d_call: TRBD1
clone_size: -
v_call: TRBV5-1
cdr3_length: 14
cdr3_aa: CASSPGQGYNEQFF
cdr3_nt: TGCGCCAGCAGCCCGGGACAGGGGTACAATGAGCAGTTCTTC

j_call: TRBJ1-2
d_call: -
clone_size: -
v_call: TRBV18
cdr3_length: 15
cdr3_aa: CASSLEGAPNYGYTF
cdr3_nt: TGTGCCAGCTCACTCGAAGGGGCGCCTAACTATGGCTACACCTTC

j_call: TRBJ1-2
d_call: TRBD1
clone_size: -
v_call: TRBV4-1
cdr3_length: 15
cdr3_aa: CASSQGDRGGYGYTF
cdr3_nt: TGCGCCAGCAGCCAAGGAGACAGGGGCGGATATGGCTACACCTTC

j_call: TRBJ1-1
d_call: -
clone_size: -
v_call: TRBV10-3
cdr3_length: 14
cdr3_aa: CAISPGGRNTEAFF
cdr3_nt: TGTGCCATCAGTCCCGGGGGGAGGAACACTGAAGCTTTCTTT

j_call: TRBJ1-5
d_call: TRBD1
clone_size: -
v_call: TRBV5-1
cdr3_length: 13
cdr3_aa: CASRRDRDQPQHF
cdr3_nt: TGCGCCAGCAGACGGGACAGGGATCAGCCCCAGCATTTT

j_call: TRBJ1-5
d_call: -
clone_size: -
v_call: TRBV7-2
cdr3_length: 15
cdr3_aa: CASSSMGGRSQPQHF
cdr3_nt: TGTGCCAGCAGCTCCATGGGGGGACGGTCACAGCCCCAGCATTTT

j_call: TRBJ2-3
d_call: -
clone_size: -
v_call: TRBV5-1
cdr3_length: 15
cdr3_aa: CASSAGPQHTDTQYF
cdr3_nt: TGCGCCAGCAGCGCGGGACCCCAACACACAGATACGCAGTATTTT

j_call: TRBJ2-1
d_call: TRBD2
clone_size: -
v_call: TRBV24-1
cdr3_length: 16
cdr3_aa: CATSDFGGSPYNEQFF
cdr3_nt: TGTGCCACCAGTGATTTTGGCGGGAGTCCCTACAATGAGCAGTTCTTC

j_call: TRBJ1-2
d_call: -
clone_size: -
v_call: TRBV12-3/TRBV12-4
cdr3_length: 13
cdr3_aa: CASKQGLSYGYTF
cdr3_nt: TGTGCCAGCAAGCAGGGACTTTCATATGGCTACACCTTC

j_call: TRBJ2-5
d_call: -
clone_size: -
v_call: TRBV7-3
cdr3_length: 15
cdr3_aa: CASSFKEGAGETQYF
cdr3_nt: TGTGCCAGCAGCTTTAAGGAGGGGGCTGGTGAGACCCAGTACTTC

j_call: TRBJ2-3
d_call: -
clone_size: -
v_call: TRBV7-3
cdr3_length: 15
cdr3_aa: CASSLGRQRTDTQYF
cdr3_nt: TGTGCCAGCAGCTTAGGCAGACAACGCACAGATACGCAGTATTTT

j_call: TRBJ1-1
d_call: -
clone_size: -
v_call: TRBV9
cdr3_length: 17
cdr3_aa: CASSVGPRGSLNTEAFF
cdr3_nt: TGTGCCAGCAGCGTAGGACCTCGAGGGAGCTTGAACACTGAAGCTTTCTTT

j_call: TRBJ2-2
d_call: TRBD2
clone_size: -
v_call: TRBV3-1/TRBV3-2
cdr3_length: 15
cdr3_aa: CASSQTSGRNGELFF
cdr3_nt: TGTGCCAGCAGCCAGACTAGCGGGAGGAACGGGGAGCTGTTTTTT

j_call: TRBJ2-5
d_call: TRBD2
clone_size: -
v_call: TRBV9
cdr3_length: 17
cdr3_aa: CASSVGTSGSGQETQYF
cdr3_nt: TGTGCCAGCAGCGTAGGGACTAGCGGGAGCGGCCAAGAGACCCAGTACTTC

j_call: TRBJ2-7
d_call: TRBD2
clone_size: -
v_call: TRBV5-1
cdr3_length: 15
cdr3_aa: CASSLGDWTSGEQYF
cdr3_nt: TGCGCCAGCAGCTTGGGGGACTGGACTAGTGGCGAGCAGTACTTC

j_call: TRBJ2-1
d_call: -
clone_size: -
v_call: TRBV4-2
cdr3_length: 16
cdr3_aa: CASSKGWAGDGGEQFF
cdr3_nt: TGTGCCAGCAGCAAAGGGTGGGCAGGGGATGGTGGTGAGCAGTTCTTC

j_call: TRBJ2-3
d_call: TRBD2
clone_size: -
v_call: TRBV18
cdr3_length: 14
cdr3_aa: CASSLSGSADTQYF
cdr3_nt: TGTGCCAGCTCCCTCAGCGGGAGCGCAGATACGCAGTATTTT

j_call: TRBJ2-3
d_call: TRBD2
clone_size: -
v_call: TRBV7-3
cdr3_length: 14
cdr3_aa: CASSFNSGADTQYF
cdr3_nt: TGTGCCAGCAGCTTTAACAGCGGGGCAGATACGCAGTATTTT

j_call: TRBJ2-7
d_call: -
clone_size: -
v_call: TRBV3-1/TRBV3-2
cdr3_length: 12
cdr3_aa: CASSQGRGEQYF
cdr3_nt: TGTGCCAGCAGCCAAGGGAGGGGTGAGCAGTACTTC

j_call: TRBJ1-3
d_call: TRBD1
clone_size: -
v_call: TRBV28
cdr3_length: 14
cdr3_aa: CASSPTGGGNTIYF
cdr3_nt: TGTGCCAGCAGCCCCACAGGGGGTGGAAACACCATATATTTT

j_call: TRBJ2-1
d_call: TRBD2
clone_size: -
v_call: TRBV5-6
cdr3_length: 15
cdr3_aa: CASTRPRLSGDEQFF
cdr3_nt: TGTGCCAGCACCCGACCCAGGTTAAGCGGGGATGAGCAGTTCTTC

j_call: TRBJ1-1
d_call: TRBD1
clone_size: -
v_call: TRBV10-3
cdr3_length: 16
cdr3_aa: CAISERAGGMNTEAFF
cdr3_nt: TGTGCCATCAGTGAGAGGGCAGGGGGTATGAACACTGAAGCTTTCTTT

j_call: TRBJ2-6
d_call: TRBD1
clone_size: once
v_call: TRBV25-1
cdr3_length: 17
cdr3_aa: CASSGGTGGSGANVLTF
cdr3_nt: TGTGCCAGCAGTGGAGGGACAGGGGGGAGTGGGGCCAACGTCCTGACTTTC

j_call: TRBJ2-6
d_call: -
clone_size: -
v_call: TRBV6-5
cdr3_length: 14
cdr3_aa: CASRRGSGANVLTF
cdr3_nt: TGTGCCAGCAGACGGGGCTCTGGGGCCAACGTCCTGACTTTC

j_call: TRBJ2-2
d_call: TRBD2
clone_size: -
v_call: TRBV27
cdr3_length: 15
cdr3_aa: CASKGAGAGTGELFF
cdr3_nt: TGTGCCAGCAAAGGAGCGGGAGCGGGGACCGGGGAGCTGTTTTTT

j_call: TRBJ1-2
d_call: -
clone_size: -
v_call: TRBV2
cdr3_length: 14
cdr3_aa: CASSRRGGDYGYTF
cdr3_nt: TGTGCCAGCAGCCGGCGCGGGGGGGACTATGGCTACACCTTC

j_call: TRBJ1-6
d_call: -
clone_size: -
v_call: TRBV6-5
cdr3_length: 14
cdr3_aa: CATGGTLVSSPLHF
cdr3_nt: TGTGCCACCGGGGGGACACTCGTTAGTTCACCCCTCCACTTT

j_call: TRBJ1-1
d_call: -
clone_size: -
v_call: TRBV5-1
cdr3_length: 14
cdr3_aa: CASSLVRGNTEAFF
cdr3_nt: TGCGCCAGCAGCTTGGTACGAGGGAACACTGAAGCTTTCTTT